The 2 T cell receptor beta chains in this list originate from one sample, sequenced in a study of blood T cell repertoires in COVID-19. This table comes from immunoSEQ multiplex PCR, and its TCRdb copy is limited to in-frame clones, with some not included. The repertoire includes 70,000 or so clones, around 74% of them detected once, and approximately 15% sits in the top ten. The sample consisted of peripheral blood. These receptors all stem from a man between 60 and 70 years old with COVID-19, enrolled during active disease.

This clone was counted at least ten times. This chain links TRBV10-2 with TRBJ2-7; D not certain. The ends were cut back, 5 bases at V and 6 bases at J, with 14 bases in the middle. The CDR3 runs 13 residues. The germline V gene has CDR1 WSHSY and CDR2 SAAADI. CDR3 protein: CASSRFLISEQYF. CDR3 sequence (DNA): TGCGCCAGCAGTCGCTTTCTAATTAGCGAGCAGTACTTC.

The V gene is TRBV29-1, the J gene TRBJ1-6; the D is unclear. In germline, CDR1 is SQVTM, CDR2 ANQGSEA. Trimming stripped 4 bases from V and 7 bases from J, with 11 bases between. The CDR3 has 13 amino acids. The CDR3 sequence: CSVVPEFNSPLHF. CDR3 coding DNA: TGCAGCGTTGTTCCGGAGTTCAATTCACCCCTCCACTTT. The variable domain in full, with the rest retrieved from reference TRBV29-1 and TRBJ1-6, is SAVISQKPSRDICQRGTSLTIQCQVDSQVTMMFWYRQQPGQSLTLIATANQGSEATYESGFVIDKFPISRPNLTFSTLTVSNMSPEDSSIYLCSVVPEFNSPLHFGNGTRLTVT.